This T cell receptor beta chain stems from a study of T cell responses to AZD1222 COVID-19 vaccine (dated by TCRdb to the early 2020s). Regarding the complete study: AZD1222 recipients with second doses at about 4 weeks or about 12 weeks were pooled, because spike-specific TCR depth and breadth did not differ between schedules. A total of 233 trial participants underwent TCR sequencing, of whom approximately 200 had received two doses of AZD1222 and 26 had received two doses of the MenACWY control vaccine. Trial participants were enrolled by age into subgroups of 18-55, 56-69 and 70-plus years, and about 150, 27 and 61 TCR-sequenced participants, respectively, were included in these subgroups.

The trim is 0 bases for V and 6 bases for J, with a gap of 13 bases between the germline ends. From a lookup of the germline V gene, CDR1 and CDR2 are ENHRY and SYGVKD. The CDR3, from cysteine to phenylalanine, totals 15 residues. Only CDR3 DNA is held: 45 bases, read in frame from base 1. Here is what the overall study found, with its caveats: Reportedly, almost half of the unique spike-specific TCRs recognized epitopes lying outside the regions that are mutated in the B.1.351 and B.1.1.7 variants. After two AZD1222 doses, both the breadth and the depth of spike-specific TCRs were significantly higher than at day 0 and than in MenACWY recipients. Conclusions about previously exposed vaccinees are limited because only 6 or 7 AZD1222 recipients were SARS-CoV-2 seropositive at baseline. Participants were mostly white British and included more females than males, and it was suggested by the authors that clonal diversity may have been underestimated. CD4 TCRs associated with the vaccine covered the entire spike protein, and the dominant responses were in regions 160-218 and 743-854. No day 14 peak-response samples were available, so repertoires were characterized only after the peak T cell response. The 56-69-year group was small, and its depth increase did not reach significance, likely because of low power.

The CDR3 regions of human TCRbeta chains were analyzed by immunosequencing. On the study's bioinformatics: Repertoire TCRs were checked for matches against a reference library of SARS-CoV-2-specific TCRs that had been generated using the MIRA antigen-specificity platform. Breadth was defined as the fraction of unique TCRs that were SARS-CoV-2-associated, and depth was defined as the fraction of total T cells that were SARS-CoV-2-associated. Using the MIRA data, each spike-specific TCR was assigned both to the spike region to which the TCR was reactive and to a CD4 or CD8 class. Log10-transformed breadth and depth values were compared by one-way ANOVA with Sidak's multiple comparisons tests. Held by TCRdb, this immuneACCESS table contains in-frame sequences only and omits some clones. Under half of the omission traces to an unresolved V gene where checked; the cause of the rest is unknown. V and J calls and clone size follow that table, whereas D and trimming were derived from the DNA. The sample table contains around 97,000 clones; only one count was recorded for roughly 89% of them. The ten largest clones capture 45% of the sample.

As to this clone: Its specific antigen is unknown. No quality values exist for individual bases; no much larger clone is one base distant.

The sample's time point label, in plain terms: baseline before first vaccination. The vaccinee samples were drawn from two UK trials, COV001 and COV002, one of which was a single-blind randomized controlled phase 2/3 trial testing AZD1222 (ChAdOx1 nCoV-19) in healthy adults. For TCRbeta chain sequencing, PBMC samples were collected from trial participants at day 0 and at day 28 after the second dose. This specimen was peripheral blood, taken on day 0 of AZD1222 vaccination. This receptor was obtained from an adult in good health. The V gene is TRBV10-3 and the J gene is TRBJ2-3; a tentative D match to TRBD1 spans 6 bases. CDR3 reads: CAISESLGAKDTQYF. DNA sequence: TGTGCCATCAGTGAGTCGTTGGGGGCTAAGGATACGCAGTATTTT.